This T cell receptor beta chain was obtained from a study of CD8+ T cells in alopecia areata. Findings and limits, study-wide: More clonal than normal scalp was lesional scalp, particularly alopecia totalis/universalis.

As part of sample collection, lesional scalp punch biopsies and peripheral blood were taken from alopecia areata patients. Reverse transcribed after extraction, RNA yielded cDNA as the sequencing template. Measured with immunoSEQ multiplex PCR; TCRdb has only the in-frame clones, and not every one. The table shows about 97,000 clones, with 41% occurring only once. This clone was seen a handful of times. Its antigen is unknown. V lost 5 bases to trimming and J lost 1 base, with 15 bases between them. This CDR3 contains 16 residues. Germline assignment: CDR1 SEHNR and CDR2 FQNEAQ (reference sequence). This sequence originates from a human donor with alopecia areata. V gene TRBV7-9 combines with J gene TRBJ2-1, with D perhaps TRBD2 (6 bases). The sample was CD4+ T cells sorted from blood. The CDR3 bases are TGTGCCAGCAGCCCTGGGGGGTCGTGGTCCTACAATGAGCAGTTCTTC. Translated, it gives CASSPGGSWSYNEQFF.